A selection of T cell receptor beta chains follows, all from one sample in a study of technical replicates of blood from a handful of donors. Sequenced by immunoSEQ multiplex PCR; TCRdb stores in-frame clones only, minus some. There are approximately 69,000 clones in the sample; around nine tenths occur only once, and around 4.6% lies in the top ten. The specimen was PBMCs. The receptor source for this set is a human donor in good health. Some clones in this sample may be carry-over from other donors' samples. Each CDR3 is given with its conserved first and last residue.

TRBV6-5 | 15 | CASSWGGRARETQYF
TRBV9 | 16 | CASSGDRDRENEKLFF
TRBV15 | 16 | CATSRDPGQGGEKLFF
TRBV18 | 13 | CASSPPAGAEAFF
TRBV7-2 | 15 | CASKEKRTSGAEQYF
TRBV20-1 | 11 | CSAIQGDTQYF
TRBV5-6 | 15 | CASSWRRPYNSPLHF
TRBV7-2 | 14 | CASSSRRFQNEQFF
TRBV7-9 | 16 | CASSGELGQGGEKLFF
TRBV5-1 | 19 | CASSQTGIPLKDGANVLTF
TRBV5-4 | 11 | CASSFDNEQFF
TRBV19 | 15 | CASSVVTEANYGYTF
TRBV7-9 | 13 | CASSLGTVYEQYF
TRBV5-6 | 14 | CASSQRDRVNTQYF
TRBV18 | 15 | CASSPSRAGENIQYF
TRBV13 | 14 | CASSLVGAEDTQYF
TRBV29-1 | 14 | CSVDTGQGSLTQYF
TRBV11-2 | 18 | CASSLATSGRVNYYEQYF
TRBV5-1 | 13 | CASSLLGDTEAFF
TRBV4-3 | 15 | CASSQDRQGIDTQYF
TRBV19 | 14 | CASIPLGGLGEAFF
TRBV18 | 14 | CASSPGKGAAGYTF
TRBV27 | 15 | CASSARDAYNSPLHF
TRBV6-1 | 16 | CASSETTEQSNQPQHF
TRBV6-4 | 14 | CASSGGGEGNEQFF
TRBV5-1 | 15 | CASSSGQGNTDTQYF
TRBV2 | 14 | CASSGRDTYNEQFF
TRBV30 | 14 | CAWGEGTKRREQYF
TRBV27 | 17 | CASSLTLAGSYYNEQFF
TRBV18 | 14 | CASSGTGGPNEQFF
TRBV27 | 14 | CASRLDRVNTEAFF
TRBV30 | 14 | CAWSVSQGAAEQYF
TRBV7-9 | 15 | CASSLTTDFTGELFF
TRBV5-5 | 17 | CASSGYKELFGANVLTF
TRBV6-5 | 12 | CASRRGGTEAFF
TRBV2 | 13 | CASGTTSTNIQYF
TRBV7-3 | 13 | CASSHGGLGEAFF
TRBV18 | 12 | CASIGQGDGYTF
TRBV6-5 | 12 | CASRGGGVPLHF
TRBV6-5 | 13 | CASSYSGARGYTF
TRBV5-4 | 15 | CASSFFGAPNYGYTF
TRBV10-3 | 13 | CASGGQGDHGYTF
TRBV13 | 17 | CASSLLGGGPVYNEQFF
TRBV7-9 | 13 | CATSDQGMNEQYF
TRBV5-1 | 16 | CASSLGVRLITDTQYF
TRBV6-5 | 11 | CASIRGNEQFF
TRBV18 | 16 | CASSQTGQPLNYGYTF
TRBV12-5 | 15 | CASGLGTAIWYGYTF
TRBV5-1 | 15 | CASSAGTSGSYEQYF
TRBV14 | 14 | CASTPGTGEGTQYF
TRBV6-6 | 15 | CASSLGTLRNTEAFF
TRBV11-2 | 12 | CASSGQGYEQYF
TRBV10-1 | 14 | CASSGWTSNNEQFF
TRBV11-2 | 12 | CASRSGGYEQYF